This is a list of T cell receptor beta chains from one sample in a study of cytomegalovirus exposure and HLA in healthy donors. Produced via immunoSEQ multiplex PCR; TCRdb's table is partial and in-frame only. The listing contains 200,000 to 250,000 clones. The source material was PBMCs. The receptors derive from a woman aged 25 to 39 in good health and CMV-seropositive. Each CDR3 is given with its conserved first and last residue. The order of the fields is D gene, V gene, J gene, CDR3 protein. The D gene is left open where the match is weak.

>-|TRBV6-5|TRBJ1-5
CASSGGVSNQPQHF
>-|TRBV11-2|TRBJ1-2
CASSPRTLGYTF
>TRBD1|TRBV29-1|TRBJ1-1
CSVEGQGSTEAFF
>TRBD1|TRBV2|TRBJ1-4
CASTEARQGSEKLFF
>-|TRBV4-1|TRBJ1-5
CASSHNNRVHYQPQHF
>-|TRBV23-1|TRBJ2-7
CASSQPASGEQYF
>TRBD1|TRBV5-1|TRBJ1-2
CASSYGQETGYTF
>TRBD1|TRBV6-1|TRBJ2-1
CASSANLYRDRVDNEQFF
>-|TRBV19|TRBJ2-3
CASTLGGPTDTQYF
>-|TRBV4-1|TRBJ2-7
CASSQGRSYEQYF
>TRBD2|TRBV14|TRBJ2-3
CASSQNRGRYTDTQYF
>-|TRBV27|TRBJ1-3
CASSLWAQGNTIYF
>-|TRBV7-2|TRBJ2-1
CASSLFQGFEQFF
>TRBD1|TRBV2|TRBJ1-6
CASSWDSTYNSPLHF
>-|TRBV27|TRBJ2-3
CASSQAEQGSDTQYF
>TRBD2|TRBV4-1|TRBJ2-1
CASSPGTSRDNEQFF
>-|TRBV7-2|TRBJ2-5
CASSLDLVRETQYF
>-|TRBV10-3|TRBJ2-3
CAITGVYGSTDTQYF
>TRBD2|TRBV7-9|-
CASSLGASGTSEQYF
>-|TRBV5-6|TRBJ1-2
CASSLQGRGYGYTF
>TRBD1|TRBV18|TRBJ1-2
CAGSQASGGNGYTF
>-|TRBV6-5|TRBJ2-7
CASSYQGGGPSYEQYF
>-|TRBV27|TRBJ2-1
CASSLLTGNSYNEQFF
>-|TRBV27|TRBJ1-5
CASSFRQGNQPQHF
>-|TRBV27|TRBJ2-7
CASSPLPRQPRGYYEQYF
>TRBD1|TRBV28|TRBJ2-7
CASSPTYRGPYEQYF
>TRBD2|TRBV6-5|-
CASSPTSGSYEQYF
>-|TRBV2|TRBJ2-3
CASGEWADTQYF
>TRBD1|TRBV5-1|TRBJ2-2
CASRPGQGRGELFF
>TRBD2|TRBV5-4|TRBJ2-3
CASSFRTSGNTDTQYF
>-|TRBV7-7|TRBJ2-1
CASSLSGNTNEQFF
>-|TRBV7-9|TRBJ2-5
CASSPRGETQYF
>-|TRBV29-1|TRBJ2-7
CSVVPGAYEQYF
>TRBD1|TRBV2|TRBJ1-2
CASSPDRGPYGYTF
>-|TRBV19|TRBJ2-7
CASSPKGGGLLEQYF